This entry lists 4 T cell receptor beta chains sequenced from one sample in a study of blood T cell repertoires in COVID-19. Clones were sequenced by immunoSEQ multiplex PCR, and TCRdb holds only the in-frame ones, with some missing. The sample shows around 270,000 clones, approximately 85% of them seen only once. Source material: peripheral blood. Receptor source: a human donor with COVID-19, enrolled during active disease. The donor label of this sample is uncertain.

The chain recombines TRBV24-1 with TRBJ1-5; 9 bases map to TRBD1. CDR3 size: 16 residues. After removal of 3 bases from V and 5 bases from J, the junction contained 7 bases not matched to a gene. Germline CDR1 reads KGHDR; CDR2 reads SFDVKD. This CDR3 is CATSDQSTGGDQPQHF. The DNA of the CDR3 is TGTGCCACCAGTGATCAAAGCACAGGGGGCGATCAGCCCCAGCATTTT.

The chain recombines TRBV5-1 with TRBJ1-3; TRBD1 matches at 7 bases. CDR1 is SGHRS and CDR2 is YFSETQ in the germline V gene. The CDR3 covers 15 residues. V lost 3 bases to trimming and J lost 4 bases; unmatched junction nucleotides: 7. The CDR3 is CASSSTGVEGNTIYF. The CDR3 DNA is TGCGCCAGCAGCTCCACAGGGGTGGAGGGAAACACCATATATTTT.

This clone has just a few counts. This chain links TRBV10-1 with TRBJ2-1, with TRBD2 identical over 7 bases. The CDR3 totals 14 residues. The J segment lost 6 bases and the V segment lost 3 bases, leaving 5 bases of the junction unmatched. Germline V gene sequence: CDR1 WNHNN, CDR2 SYGVQD (reference sequence). CDR3 sequence reads: CASSDTSAGNEQFF. CDR3 sequence (DNA): TGCGCCAGCAGTGATACTAGCGCCGGCAATGAGCAGTTCTTC.

The chain is built from TRBV6-2 or TRBV6-3 and TRBJ1-5, with 9 bases lining up with TRBD1. Looked up from germline, CDR1 is MNHEY and CDR2 is SVGEGT. Trimming at V came to 2 bases and at J to 4 bases, leaving 6 bases not matched to a gene. CDR3 length: 16 amino acids. This CDR3 reads CASSYARTGENQPQHF. In DNA, the CDR3 is TGTGCCAGCAGTTACGCTAGGACAGGGGAGAATCAGCCCCAGCATTTT.